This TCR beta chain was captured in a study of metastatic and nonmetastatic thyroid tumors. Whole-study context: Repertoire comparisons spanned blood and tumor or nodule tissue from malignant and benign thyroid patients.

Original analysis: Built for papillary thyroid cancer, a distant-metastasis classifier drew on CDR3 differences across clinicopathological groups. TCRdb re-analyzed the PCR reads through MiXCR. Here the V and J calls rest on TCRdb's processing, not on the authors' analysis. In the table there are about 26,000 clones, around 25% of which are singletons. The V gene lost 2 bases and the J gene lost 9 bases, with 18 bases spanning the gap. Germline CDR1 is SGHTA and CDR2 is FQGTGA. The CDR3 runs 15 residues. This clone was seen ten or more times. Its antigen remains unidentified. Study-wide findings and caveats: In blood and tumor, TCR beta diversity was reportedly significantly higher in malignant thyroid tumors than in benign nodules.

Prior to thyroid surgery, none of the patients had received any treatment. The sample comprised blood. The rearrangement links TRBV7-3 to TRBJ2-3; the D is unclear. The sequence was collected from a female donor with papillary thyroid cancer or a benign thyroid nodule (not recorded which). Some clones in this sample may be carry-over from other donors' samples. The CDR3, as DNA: TGTGCCAGCAGCTTAGATTCCGTGTCCCCTGGGACGCAGTATTTT. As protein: CASSLDSVSPGTQYF. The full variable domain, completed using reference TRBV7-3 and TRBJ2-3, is GAGVSQTPSNKVTEKGKYVELRCDPISGHTALYWYRQSLGQGPEFLIYFQGTGAADDSGLPNDRFFAVRPEGSVSTLKIQRTERGDSAVYLCASSLDSVSPGTQYFGPGTRLTVL.